The T cell receptor (beta chain) described here comes from a study of Graves' ophthalmopathy and Graves' hyperthyroidism. Scientists amplified the TCR beta CDR3 regions from RNA transcripts. Amplification began with first-round RT-PCR using HTBI primers, then second-round multiplex PCR was performed. TCRdb independently ran MiXCR on the multiplex PCR reads; one entry per CDR3 protein. The sample includes over a million distinct CDR3 sequences, about two fifths of them seen just once. A note on this clonotype: No antigen is known for it.

The V end lost 0 bases, the J end lost 4 bases, and 10 bases lay between the germline ends. This CDR3 comprises 14 residues. Germline V lookup: CDR1 SGHKS, CDR2 YYEKEE (reference sequence). Whole-study results and caveats: Blood repertoires reportedly contained most expanded thyroid clonotypes above 0.001 frequency.

The sequence was collected from an adult man with Graves' hyperthyroidism. The sample taken for sequencing was peripheral blood or thyroid tissue (not recorded which). The rearrangement joins TRBV5-5 to TRBJ1-2; D is unresolved. CDR3 amino acids: CASSLVEARYGYTF. CDR3 DNA sequence: TGTGCCAGCAGCTTGGTAGAGGCGCGCTATGGCTACACCTTC. Full variable domain (outside the CDR3, taken from reference TRBV5-5 and TRBJ1-2): DAGVTQSPTHLIKTRGQQVTLRCSPISGHKSVSWYQQVLGQGPQFIFQYYEKEERGRGNFPDRFSARQFPNYSSELNVNALLLGDSALYLCASSLVEARYGYTFGSGTRLTVV.